Following are 10 T cell receptor beta chains from one sample sequenced in a study of Ad26.COV2.S vaccination and SARS-CoV-2 variants. The data were produced by immunoSEQ multiplex PCR, yet TCRdb's version contains in-frame clones alone and is incomplete. The table records some 400,000 clones, 89% of them present only once. Sample treatment: approximately 18 received Ad26.COV2.S at low or high dose, single or two shots; 5 received placebo; per-sample allocation not given. Sample collection was performed on day 63 after the first vaccine or placebo injection. The material sequenced was peripheral blood, taken in a trial of Ad26.COV2.S vaccine versus placebo. These receptors were obtained from a person between 18 and 65 years old who received the Ad26.COV2.S COVID-19 vaccine or a placebo.

The gene calls are TRBV1 and TRBJ1-5; the table's D call TRBD1 went unverified against the DNA. TRBV1 is designated a pseudogene. This CDR3 has 15 residues. The CDR3 protein is CTSSPPRAPNQPQHF. In DNA, the CDR3 is TGCACCAGCAGCCCGCCCAGGGCCCCTAATCAGCCCCAGCATTTT.

The V gene is TRBV4-3, the J gene TRBJ2-7; 7 nucleotides line up with TRBD2. The CDR3 totals 13 residues. Germline CDR1 is LGHNA and CDR2 is YSLEER. J was trimmed by 1 base and V by 6 bases; bases with no gene match: 3. The CDR3 loop is CASSPGGSYEQYF. The DNA for the CDR3 is TGCGCCAGCAGTCCGGGGGGTTCCTACGAGCAGTACTTC.

CDR3 sequence (DNA): TGTGCCAGCTCACCAGGGGGAGGGCCTGGTGAGCAGTTCTTC. Amino acids: CASSPGGGPGEQFF. V is TRBV18 and J is TRBJ2-1; TRBD2 matches 7 bases. The trim removed 2 bases at V and 9 bases at J, leaving 7 bases unmatched. CDR3 length: 14 residues. Germline values: CDR1 KGHSH, CDR2 LQKENI.

This clone was detected only once. The chain combines TRBV20-1 with TRBJ2-3; D not resolved. The CDR3 extends over 11 amino acids. The germline gives CDR1 DFQATT, CDR2 SNEGSKA (reference sequence). Trimming took off 5 bases at V and 6 bases at J, with 9 bases between the two ends. The CDR3 spells CSALWSDTQYF. CDR3 DNA: TGCAGTGCTTTATGGAGTGATACGCAGTATTTT.

The V call is TRBV28, the J call TRBJ1-6; 9 bases fit TRBD1. The CDR3 spans 15 residues. Germline loops: CDR1 MDHEN, CDR2 SYDVKM. J was trimmed by 7 bases and V by 3 bases; bases with no gene match: 4. The CDR3 coding sequence is TGTGCCAGCAGTTTCCACGGACAGGGGAATTCACCCCTCCACTTT. The encoded protein is CASSFHGQGNSPLHF.

The rearrangement joins TRBV3-1 (or the pseudogene TRBV3-2) to TRBJ1-2; 7 bases align to TRBD1. The CDR3 runs 13 residues. Germline-derived CDR1 and CDR2 are LGHDT and YNNKEL (reference sequence). The ends lost 4 bases at V and 6 bases at J; junction bases unmatched: 5. The CDR3 bases are TGTGCCAGCAGCCCTGGACAGGCGGATGGCTACACCTTC. Translated: CASSPGQADGYTF.

The V gene is TRBV12-5, the J gene TRBJ2-2; D gene uncertain. Germline V gene sequence: CDR1 LGHNT, CDR2 FRNRAP. The CDR3 extends over 18 amino acids. V lost 3 bases and J lost 0, with 17 bases in between. As DNA, the CDR3 is TGTGCTAGTGGTTTTTCTGTGGCCACGACCACGAACACCGGGGAGCTGTTTTTT. Translation: CASGFSVATTTNTGELFF.

This clone was seen a few times. The J gene is TRBJ2-1, the V gene TRBV6-5; D perhaps matches TRBD1 (5 bases). There are 13 residues in the CDR3. The V gene's germline CDR1 is MNHEY and CDR2 SVGAGI. Between the trimmed V and J ends, which lost 6 bases and 4 bases, there was a span of 10 bases. CDR3 amino acids: CASRMTEYNEQFF. In nucleotides, the CDR3 is TGTGCCAGCAGGATGACAGAGTACAATGAGCAGTTCTTC.

The rearrangement joins TRBV11-1 to TRBJ2-7; a weak D match, TRBD1 (5 bases). Germline assignment: CDR1 SGHAT and CDR2 FQDESV (reference sequence). Between the trimmed V and J ends, which lost 4 bases and 2 bases, there was a span of 12 bases. The CDR3 loop spans 14 amino acids. In DNA form, the CDR3 reads TGTGCCAGCAGCTATCGGACATCCACCTACGAGCAGTACTTC. It specifies CASSYRTSTYEQYF.

This sequence joins TRBV18 and TRBJ2-7, with D perhaps matching TRBD1 (6 bases). V lost 6 bases to trimming and J lost 2 bases, with 17 bases between them. There are 15 residues in the CDR3. The germline V gene encodes CDR1 KGHSH and CDR2 LQKENI. CDR3 loop: CASSRTGTPTYEQYF. The CDR3 DNA sequence: TGTGCCAGCTCCCGGACCGGGACACCTACCTACGAGCAGTACTTC. Supplemented by reference TRBV18 and TRBJ2-7, the full variable domain reads NAGVMQNPRHLVRRRGQEARLRCSPMKGHSHVYWYRQLPEEGLKFMVYLQKENIIDESGMPKERFSAEFPKEGPSILRIQQVVRGDSAAYFCASSRTGTPTYEQYFGPGTRLTVT.